A single sample is the source of the 3 T cell receptor beta chains below, sequenced in a study of T cells after yellow fever vaccination. TCRdb reprocessed the 5' RACE reads via MiXCR and lists one record per CDR3 protein. The repertoire holds 500,000 to 650,000 distinct CDR3 sequences, with 12% as singletons. Sequences were derived from PBMCs, sampled on the day of the yellow fever booster vaccination. These receptors were collected from a man in his thirties or forties who received the YFV17D yellow fever vaccine.

This chain uses TRBV6-1 with TRBJ1-4; D possibly corresponds to TRBD1 (5 bases). Germline loops: CDR1 MNHNS, CDR2 SASEGT. The CDR3 is 13 amino acids. V was shortened by 10 bases and J by 3 bases, with 12 bases between the two germline ends. CDR3 DNA: TGTGCCACCCGACAGAACCCTAATGAAAAACTGTTTTTT. Translated, it gives CATRQNPNEKLFF.

This clonotype was seen only a few times. This sequence joins TRBV9 and TRBJ1-6; D gene uncertain. The CDR3 consists of 12 residues. The germline gives CDR1 SGDLS, CDR2 YYNGEE. The V end lost 3 bases, the J end lost 7 bases, and 5 bases lay between the germline ends. In DNA form, the CDR3 reads TGTGCCAGCAGCGACCGAAATTCACCCCTCCACTTT. This sequence encodes CASSDRNSPLHF. Complete variable domain (other parts from reference TRBV9 and TRBJ1-6): DSGVTQTPKHLITATGQRVTLRCSPRSGDLSVYWYQQSLDQGLQFLIQYYNGEERAKGNILERFSAQQFPDLHSELNLSSLELGDSALYFCASSDRNSPLHFGNGTRLTVT.

This clonotype showed up many times. The gene calls are TRBV25-1 and TRBJ2-1; possibly TRBD1 for D (5 bases). Germline-derived CDR1 and CDR2 are MGHDK and SYGVNS. Trimming left V 8 bases short and J 0 bases short, with 14 bases between. This CDR3 spans 15 amino acids. The CDR3 sequence: CASGNRLSSYNEQFF. CDR3 nucleotides: TGTGCCAGCGGGAACAGGTTAAGCTCCTACAATGAGCAGTTCTTC.